This TCR beta chain was observed in a study of blood T cell repertoires in COVID-19. CDR3 length equals 13 residues. Trimming pared 2 bases from V and 2 bases from J, leaving 6 bases between. The germline V gene encodes CDR1 MDHEN and CDR2 SYDVKM. Profiling relied on immunoSEQ multiplex PCR, and the TCRdb table lists in-frame clones only, not all of them. The sample holds fewer than 200,000 clones; about nine tenths are singletons and the top ten take approximately 0.5%. The sequenced material came from peripheral blood. The chain combines TRBV28 with TRBJ1-2; possible D gene TRBD1, 5 bases. This TCR was recovered from a man aged 50-60 years with acute or convalescent COVID-19. As DNA, the CDR3 is TGTGCCAGCAGTTTAAACAGGAACTATGGCTACACCTTC. This gives the protein CASSLNRNYGYTF.